The 17 T cell receptor beta chains given below trace back to one sample, sequenced in a study of breast tumors, draining lymph nodes, adjacent tissues. A single record per CDR3 protein comes from TCRdb applying MiXCR to the multiplex PCR reads. The sample holds under 300,000 distinct CDR3 sequences, roughly a third seen once. The lymph nodes were axillary draining lymph nodes from breast cancer patients. Sequenced sample: axillary lymph node tissue. The source of these receptors is a female donor with breast cancer. Some clones in this sample may be carry-over from other donors' samples.

Points on this clonotype: This may be a read error: a much more frequent sequence differs by one nucleotide. V is TRBV6-5 and J is TRBJ2-3, with TRBD2 matching over 11 bases. The CDR3 is 17 residues long. In germline, CDR1 is MNHEY, CDR2 SVGAGI. CDR3 amino acids: CASSLSSGGASPDRQYF. The CDR3 DNA reads TGTGCCAGCAGCCTTAGTAGCGGGGGGGCCTCACCAGATAGGCAGTATTTT.

The genes are TRBV12-3 or TRBV12-4 and TRBJ1-6; TRBD1 is a possible D gene (5 bases). CDR3 length: 15 residues. V was shortened by 5 bases and J by 6 bases, with 14 bases between the two germline ends. The CDR3 here is CASSDSGPGNSPLHF. In DNA, the CDR3 is TGTGCCAGCAGTGACTCGGGACCCGGTAATTCACCCCTCCACTTT.

This clonotype was picked up many times. V is TRBV7-8 and J is TRBJ2-7; 9 positions match TRBD2. The J segment lost 3 bases and the V segment lost 0 bases, leaving 6 bases of the junction unmatched. This CDR3 has 16 amino acids. Germline-derived CDR1 and CDR2 are SGHVS and FQNEAQ. The CDR3 here is CASSLAGLAGFYEQYF. The CDR3 nucleotides are TGTGCCAGCAGCTTAGCCGGGCTAGCGGGATTCTACGAGCAGTACTTC.

The gene calls are TRBV25-1 and TRBJ2-7, with D possibly being TRBD2 (6 bases). The CDR3 consists of 15 residues. CDR1 is MGHDK and CDR2 is SYGVNS in the germline V gene. Trimming shortened V by 4 bases and J by 2 bases, and 15 bases separated the two germline ends. CDR3 DNA sequence: TGTGCCAGCAGTGCTAGATCCGGGAGCACCTACGAGCAGTACTTC. Its translation is CASSARSGSTYEQYF.

This clonotype was detected many times. The chain couples TRBV16 to TRBJ2-7; D call uncertain. The germline V and J ends were trimmed by 0 bases and 7 bases, with 13 bases remaining between them. The germline V gene has CDR1 KGHSY and CDR2 FQNENV. The CDR3 totals 14 residues. CDR3 sequence reads: CASSQSPAKGEQYF. The DNA for the CDR3 is TGTGCCAGCAGCCAATCGCCGGCCAAAGGAGAGCAGTACTTC.

This clonotype was picked up a small number of times. The rearrangement joins TRBV28 to TRBJ2-5, with 7 bases matching TRBD1. This CDR3 has 15 amino acids. The germline CDR1 and CDR2 sequences are MDHEN and SYDVKM. Trimming at V came to 5 bases and at J to 5 bases, leaving 11 bases not matched to a gene. The CDR3 DNA reads as TGTGCCAGCAGTATGCTGACAGGGCCCCAGGAGACCCAGTACTTC. Its protein is CASSMLTGPQETQYF.

The sample holds many counts of this clonotype. This rearrangement joins TRBV5-1 to TRBJ2-1; 12 nucleotides line up with TRBD2. Germline CDR1 SGHRS, CDR2 YFSETQ. CDR3 length: 16 residues. Trimming at V came to 0 bases and at J to 8 bases, leaving 6 bases not matched to a gene. The CDR3 spells CASSLDLAGGRDEQFF. The CDR3 nucleotides read TGCGCCAGCAGCTTGGATCTAGCGGGAGGGAGGGATGAGCAGTTCTTC.

This clonotype was counted many times. V gene TRBV4-3 combines with J gene TRBJ2-3; 8 bases are a match to TRBD1. The germline V gene has CDR1 LGHNA and CDR2 YSLEER. This CDR3 contains 16 residues. Trimming at V came to 1 base and at J to 6 bases, leaving 9 bases not matched to a gene. The CDR3 sequence is CASSQAGTGVIDTQYF. The CDR3 DNA reads TGCGCCAGCAGCCAAGCCGGGACAGGTGTCATTGATACGCAGTATTTT.

The chain couples TRBV11-2 to TRBJ1-1, with 7 positions matching TRBD1. Germline CDR1 SGHAT, CDR2 FQNNGV. The CDR3 covers 15 residues. V shed 5 bases, J shed 5 bases, and the junction held 11 bases outside the gene matches. CDR3 DNA sequence: TGTGCCAGCAGCGTTTCACAGGGGAGGGAAACTGAAGCTTTCTTT. This translates into CASSVSQGRETEAFF.

A few counts support this clonotype. This rearrangement joins TRBV6-2 or TRBV6-3 to TRBJ2-1, with D possibly matching TRBD2 (6 bases). The CDR3 covers 16 residues. The germline V gene encodes CDR1 MNHEY and CDR2 SVGEGT. V lost 5 bases to trimming and J lost 2 bases, with 16 bases between them. This CDR3 reads CASSPPRDGAYNEQFF. In DNA, the CDR3 is TGTGCCAGCAGTCCCCCGCGGGACGGTGCCTACAATGAGCAGTTCTTC.

In its sample, this clonotype was seen a few times. This chain connects TRBV4-2 to TRBJ2-5; D not resolved. CDR1 and CDR2 (germline): LGHNA, YNFKEQ. CDR3 length equals 13 residues. Trimming removed 5 bases from V and 7 bases from J, with 14 bases in between. The CDR3 DNA is TGTGCCAGCAGCTTTGACTCCAAAGGGACCCAGTACTTC. Translation gives CASSFDSKGTQYF.

This clonotype came up many times. At one of its ends the junction is not consistent with the germline gene, which may arise from a read error. The V and J genes are TRBV7-2 and TRBJ1-6; no reliable D call. CDR1 and CDR2 (germline): SGHTA, FQGNSA. The CDR3 consists of 16 residues. The CDR3 nucleotides read TGTGCCAGCAGCTTAGGACCGGCCCGACATAACTCACCCCTCCACTTT. It is translated as CASSLGPARHNSPLHF. Drawing the rest from reference TRBV7-2 and TRBJ1-6, the complete variable domain is GAGVSQSPSNKVTEKGKDVELRCDPISGHTALYWYRQSLGQGLEFLIYFQGNSAPDKSGLPSDRFSAERTGGSVSTLTIQRTQQEDSAVYLCASSLGPARHNSPLHFGNGTRLTVT.

This clonotype came up a few times. The chain combines TRBV20-1 with TRBJ1-5, with D hard to call. The germline V and J ends were trimmed by 0 bases and 14 bases, with 14 bases remaining between them. The CDR3 covers 12 residues. CDR1 DFQATT and CDR2 SNEGSKA come from the germline V gene (reference sequence). As DNA, the CDR3 is TGCAGTGCTAGAGATAGCCTAGCAACCGAGCATTTT. Protein product: CSARDSLATEHF.

At least ten counts were recorded for this clonotype. This chain joins TRBV2 and TRBJ2-7; the match to TRBD2 covers 9 bases. This CDR3 region has 14 residues. Trimming at V came to 6 bases and at J to 4 bases, leaving 7 bases not matched to a gene. Germline assignment: CDR1 SNHLY and CDR2 FYNNEI. The CDR3 is CASSQPGLAYEQYF. CDR3 DNA: TGTGCCAGCAGCCAACCGGGACTAGCATACGAGCAGTACTTC.

The rearrangement joins TRBV24-1 to TRBJ2-1, with 11 nucleotides matching TRBD2. Germline V gene lookup returns CDR1 KGHDR and CDR2 SFDVKD. This CDR3 has 15 residues. The ends lost 12 bases at V and 5 bases at J; junction bases unmatched: 11. The CDR3, as DNA: TGTGCCGCCGTACGGGGACTAGCGGTCAACAATGAGCAGTTCTTC. It encodes CAAVRGLAVNNEQFF.

The chain has TRBV12-3 or TRBV12-4 and TRBJ2-7, with 9 bases identical to TRBD1. V lost 4 bases to trimming and J lost 3 bases; unmatched junction nucleotides: 10. This CDR3 has 16 amino acids. The CDR3 nucleotides are TGTGCCAGCAGTTCCCCTCTGGGACAGGGTGGCTACGAGCAGTACTTC. Protein sequence: CASSSPLGQGGYEQYF.

V gene TRBV7-9 combines with J gene TRBJ2-7, with TRBD1 identical over 9 bases. Trimming removed 5 bases from V and 7 bases from J; junction bases left unmatched: 9. Germline loops: CDR1 SEHNR, CDR2 FQNEAQ (reference sequence). This CDR3 spans 14 amino acids. CDR3 amino acids: CASSVGQGLGEQYF. CDR3 bases: TGTGCCAGCAGCGTAGGACAGGGGTTGGGGGAGCAGTACTTC.